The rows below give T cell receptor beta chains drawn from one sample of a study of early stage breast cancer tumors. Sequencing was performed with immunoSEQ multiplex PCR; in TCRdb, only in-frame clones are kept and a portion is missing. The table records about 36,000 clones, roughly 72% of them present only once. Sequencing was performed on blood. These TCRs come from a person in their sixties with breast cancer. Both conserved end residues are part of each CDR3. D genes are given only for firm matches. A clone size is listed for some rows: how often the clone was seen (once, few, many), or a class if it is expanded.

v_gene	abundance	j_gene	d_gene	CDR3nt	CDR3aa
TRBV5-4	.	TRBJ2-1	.	TGTGCCAGCAGGGCCAGGGAATCCTACAATGAGCAGTTCTTC	CASRARESYNEQFF
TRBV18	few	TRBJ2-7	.	TGTGCCAGCTCACCACGCGACAAGGGGCTCGAGCAGTACTTC	CASSPRDKGLEQYF
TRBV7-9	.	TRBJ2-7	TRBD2	TGTGCCAGCAGCTTAGTTGTGTCTAGCGGGGCTTCCTACGAGCAGTACTTC	CASSLVVSSGASYEQYF
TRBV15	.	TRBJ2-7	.	TGTGCCACCAGCAGAGAGGGATTCGACTCCTACGAGCAGTACTTC	CATSREGFDSYEQYF
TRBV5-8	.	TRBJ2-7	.	TGTGCCAGCAGCTTACGCCGGGTCGCGGAGCAGTACTTC	CASSLRRVAEQYF
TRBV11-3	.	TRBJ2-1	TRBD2	TGTGCCAGCAGCCCACGAGGACTAGCGGGATCCAATGAGCAGTTCTTC	CASSPRGLAGSNEQFF
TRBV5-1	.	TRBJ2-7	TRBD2	TGCGCCAGCAGCTCCAGGACTAGCGGCCACATCACCTACGAGCAGTACTTC	CASSSRTSGHITYEQYF
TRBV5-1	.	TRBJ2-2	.	TGCGCCAGCACCCAGGGGCCCCCTGACACCGGGGAGCTGTTTTTT	CASTQGPPDTGELFF
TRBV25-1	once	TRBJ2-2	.	TGTGCCAGCAGTGAATATGCGACGGCCGCGAACACCGGGGAGCTGTTTTTT	CASSEYATAANTGELFF
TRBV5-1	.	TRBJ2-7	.	TGCGCCAGCAGGAGCTCCTACGAGCAGTACTTC	CASRSSYEQYF
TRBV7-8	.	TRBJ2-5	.	TGTGCCAGCAGCCCCCAGAGAGGCCAAGAGACCCAGTACTTC	CASSPQRGQETQYF
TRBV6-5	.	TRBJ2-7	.	TGTGCCAGCAGTTACTTCGGAGGGAATCGTGAGCAGTACTTC	CASSYFGGNREQYF
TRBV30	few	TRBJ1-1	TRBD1	TGTGCCTGGGACAGGGGATACACTGAAGCTTTCTTT	CAWDRGYTEAFF
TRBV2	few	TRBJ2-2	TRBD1	TGTGCCAGCTACCGGGACAGTAATACCGGGGAGCTGTTTTTT	CASYRDSNTGELFF
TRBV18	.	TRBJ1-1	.	TGTGCCAGCTCAGGGGCGGTAAACACTGAAGCTTTCTTT	CASSGAVNTEAFF
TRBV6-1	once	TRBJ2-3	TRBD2	TGTGCCAGCATAGGGACGGGGGGAATAGATACGCAGTATTTT	CASIGTGGIDTQYF
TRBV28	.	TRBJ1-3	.	TGTGCCAGCAGTTTATGGGACATCAGCACCATATATTTT	CASSLWDISTIYF
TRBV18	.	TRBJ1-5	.	TGTGCCAGCTCACCCGAGACGGGGGCAAATCAGCCCCAGCATTTT	CASSPETGANQPQHF
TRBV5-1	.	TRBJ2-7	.	TGCGCCAGCAGTCTCGGGACCCCGGGCCACGAGCAGTACTTC	CASSLGTPGHEQYF
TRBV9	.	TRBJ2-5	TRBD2	TGTGCCAGCAGCCCCCGGACTAGCCGGGGAGAGACCCAGTACTTC	CASSPRTSRGETQYF
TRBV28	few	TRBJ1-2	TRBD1	TGTGCCAGCAAACTAGGGGGCGGATATGGCTACACCTTC	CASKLGGGYGYTF
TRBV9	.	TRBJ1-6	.	TGTGCCAGCAGCGTAGCCCATTCTCTAGGGTCACCCCTCCACTTT	CASSVAHSLGSPLHF
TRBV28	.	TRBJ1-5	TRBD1	TGTGCCAGCAGTGAAGGCCCGGGACAGCCCAATCAGCCCCAGCATTTT	CASSEGPGQPNQPQHF
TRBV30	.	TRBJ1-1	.	TGTGCCTGGAGTATAGGGGCTGAAGCTTTCTTT	CAWSIGAEAFF
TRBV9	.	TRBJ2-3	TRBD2	TGTGCCAGCAGCGTAGGGGGAGGGGCTAGCGGATTTAGCACAGATACGCAGTATTTT	CASSVGGGASGFSTDTQYF
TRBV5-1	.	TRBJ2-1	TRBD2	TGCGCCAGCACCCAACTAGCGGGAGAGTCCTACAATGAGCAGTTCTTC	CASTQLAGESYNEQFF
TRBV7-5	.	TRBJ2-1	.	TGTGCCAGAAGCTCGGTTGGCGGGAACTACAATGAGCAGTTCTTC	CARSSVGGNYNEQFF
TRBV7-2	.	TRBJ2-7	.	TGTGCCAGCAGCCTCCACGCCAGGGGGGCCCGGAGCTCCTACGAGCAGTACTTC	CASSLHARGARSSYEQYF
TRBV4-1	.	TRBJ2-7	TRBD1	TGCGCCAGCAGCCCTCGGACAGGGGGCGACGAGCAGTACTTC	CASSPRTGGDEQYF